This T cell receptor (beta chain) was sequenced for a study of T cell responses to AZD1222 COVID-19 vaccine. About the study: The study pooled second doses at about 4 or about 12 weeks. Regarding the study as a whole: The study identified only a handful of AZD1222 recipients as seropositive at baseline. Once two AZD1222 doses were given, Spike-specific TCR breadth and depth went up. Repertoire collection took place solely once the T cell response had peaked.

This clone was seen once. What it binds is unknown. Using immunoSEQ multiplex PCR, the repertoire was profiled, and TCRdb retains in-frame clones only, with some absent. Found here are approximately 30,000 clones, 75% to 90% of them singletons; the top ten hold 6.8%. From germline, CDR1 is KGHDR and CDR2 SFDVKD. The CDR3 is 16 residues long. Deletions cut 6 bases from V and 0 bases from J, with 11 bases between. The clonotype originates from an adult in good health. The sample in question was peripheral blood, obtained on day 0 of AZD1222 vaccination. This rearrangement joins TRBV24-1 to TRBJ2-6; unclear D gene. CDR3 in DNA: TGTGCCACCAGTTCGTCCCTAAGCTCTGGGGCCAACGTCCTGACTTTC. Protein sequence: CATSSSLSSGANVLTF.